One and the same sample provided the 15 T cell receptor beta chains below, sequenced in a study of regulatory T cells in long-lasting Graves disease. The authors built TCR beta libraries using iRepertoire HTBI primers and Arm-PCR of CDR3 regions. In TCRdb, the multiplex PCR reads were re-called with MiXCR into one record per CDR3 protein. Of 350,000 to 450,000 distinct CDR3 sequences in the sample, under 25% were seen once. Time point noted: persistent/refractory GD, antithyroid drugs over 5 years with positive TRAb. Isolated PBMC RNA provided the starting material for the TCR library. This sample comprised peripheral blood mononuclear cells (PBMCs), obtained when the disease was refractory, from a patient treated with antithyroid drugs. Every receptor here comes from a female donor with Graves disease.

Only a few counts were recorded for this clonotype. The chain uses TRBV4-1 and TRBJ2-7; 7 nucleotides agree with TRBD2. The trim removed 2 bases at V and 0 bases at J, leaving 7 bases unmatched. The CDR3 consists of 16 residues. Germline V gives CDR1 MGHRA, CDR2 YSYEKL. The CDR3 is CASSQILAPGSYEQYF. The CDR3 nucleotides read TGCGCCAGCAGCCAAATACTAGCGCCTGGCTCCTACGAGCAGTACTTC.

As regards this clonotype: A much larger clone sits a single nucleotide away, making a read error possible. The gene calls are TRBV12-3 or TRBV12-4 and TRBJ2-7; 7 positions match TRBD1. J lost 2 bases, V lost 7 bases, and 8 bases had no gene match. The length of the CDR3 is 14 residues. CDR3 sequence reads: CASTKTGRPYEQYF. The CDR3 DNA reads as TGTGCCAGCACCAAGACAGGGCGTCCCTACGAGCAGTACTTC.

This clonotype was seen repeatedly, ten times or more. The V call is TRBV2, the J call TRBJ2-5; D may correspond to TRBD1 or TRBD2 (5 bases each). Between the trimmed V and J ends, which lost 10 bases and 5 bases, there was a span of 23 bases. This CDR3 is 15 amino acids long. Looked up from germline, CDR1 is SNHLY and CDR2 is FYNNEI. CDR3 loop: CATSRALGTVETQYF. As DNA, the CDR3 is TGTGCCACCTCGAGGGCCCTTGGGACGGTGGAGACCCAGTACTTC.

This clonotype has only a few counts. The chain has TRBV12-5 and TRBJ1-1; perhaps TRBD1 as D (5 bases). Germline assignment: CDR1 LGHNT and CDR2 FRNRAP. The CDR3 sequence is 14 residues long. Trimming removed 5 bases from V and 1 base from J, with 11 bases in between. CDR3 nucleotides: TGTGCTAGTGGTCCCGGGACCGAGAACACTGAAGCTTTCTTT. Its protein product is CASGPGTENTEAFF.

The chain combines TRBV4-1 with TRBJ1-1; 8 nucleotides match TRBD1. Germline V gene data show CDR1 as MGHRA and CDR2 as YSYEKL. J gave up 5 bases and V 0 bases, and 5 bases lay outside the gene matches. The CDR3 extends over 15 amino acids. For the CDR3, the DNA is TGCGCCAGCAGCCAAGATCCCCAGGGGGCGACTGAAGCTTTCTTT. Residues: CASSQDPQGATEAFF.

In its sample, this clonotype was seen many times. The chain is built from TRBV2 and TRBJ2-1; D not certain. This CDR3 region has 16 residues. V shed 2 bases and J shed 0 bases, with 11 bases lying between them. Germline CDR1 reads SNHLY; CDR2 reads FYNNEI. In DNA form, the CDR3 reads TGTGCCAGCAGTGAAAGGTGGCGAAGCTCCTACAATGAGCAGTTCTTC. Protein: CASSERWRSSYNEQFF.

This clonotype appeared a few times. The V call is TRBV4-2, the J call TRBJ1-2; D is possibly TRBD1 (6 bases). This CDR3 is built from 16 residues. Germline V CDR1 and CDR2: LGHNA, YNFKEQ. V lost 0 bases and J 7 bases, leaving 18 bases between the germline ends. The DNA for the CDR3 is TGTGCCAGCAGCCAAGATCCGGGACAAATCCTGCCTGGCTACACCTTC. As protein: CASSQDPGQILPGYTF.

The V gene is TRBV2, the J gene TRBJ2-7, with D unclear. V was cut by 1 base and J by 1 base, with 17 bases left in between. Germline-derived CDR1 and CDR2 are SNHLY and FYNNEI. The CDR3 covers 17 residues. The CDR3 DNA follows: TGTGCCAGCAGTGAAGGCTGGCAATCCTCTAATTCCTACGAGCAGTACTTC. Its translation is CASSEGWQSSNSYEQYF.

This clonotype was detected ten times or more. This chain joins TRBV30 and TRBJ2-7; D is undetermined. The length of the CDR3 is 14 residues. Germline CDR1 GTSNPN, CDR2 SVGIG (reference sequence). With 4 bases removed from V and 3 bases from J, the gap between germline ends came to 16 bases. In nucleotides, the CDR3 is TGTGCCTGGAATGGTAAGGGCCCTTACTACGAGCAGTACTTC. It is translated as CAWNGKGPYYEQYF.

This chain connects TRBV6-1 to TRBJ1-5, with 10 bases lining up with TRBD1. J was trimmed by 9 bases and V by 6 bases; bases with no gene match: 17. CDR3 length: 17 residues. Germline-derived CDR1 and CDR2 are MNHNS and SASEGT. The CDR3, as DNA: TGTGCCAGCAGCCGGGACAGGGGCCCGTCAAGGTTAATGCCCCAGCATTTT. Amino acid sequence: CASSRDRGPSRLMPQHF.

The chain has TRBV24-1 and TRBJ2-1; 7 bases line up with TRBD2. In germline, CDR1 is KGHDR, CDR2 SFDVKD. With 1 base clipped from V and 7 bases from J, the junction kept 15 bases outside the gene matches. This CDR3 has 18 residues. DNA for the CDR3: TGTGCCACCAGTGATTTATCTTGGCTCGCGGGAGATGTGAATGAGCAGTTCTTC. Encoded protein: CATSDLSWLAGDVNEQFF.

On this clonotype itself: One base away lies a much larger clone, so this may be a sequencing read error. DNA for the CDR3: TGTGCCAGCAGTTTAGACTCACTCTCGACAATCAGGCCAAACACTGAAGCTTTCTTT. As protein: CASSLDSLSTIRPNTEAFF. The V call is TRBV7-8, the J call TRBJ1-1; D remains ambiguous. Germline-derived CDR1 and CDR2 are SGHVS and FQNEAQ. CDR3 length: 19 residues.

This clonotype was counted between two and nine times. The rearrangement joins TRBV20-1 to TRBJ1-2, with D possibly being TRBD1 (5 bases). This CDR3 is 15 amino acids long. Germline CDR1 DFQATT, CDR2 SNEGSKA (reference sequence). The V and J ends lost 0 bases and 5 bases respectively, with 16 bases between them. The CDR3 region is CSARDPKGALYGYTF. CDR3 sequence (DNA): TGCAGTGCTAGAGATCCTAAAGGGGCCCTTTATGGCTACACCTTC.

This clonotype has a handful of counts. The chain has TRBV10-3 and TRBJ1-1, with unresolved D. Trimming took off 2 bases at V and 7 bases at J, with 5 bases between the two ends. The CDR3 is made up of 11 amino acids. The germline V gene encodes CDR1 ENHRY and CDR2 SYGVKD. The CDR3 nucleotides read TGTGCCATCAGTGAGGCTTTTGAAGCTTTCTTT. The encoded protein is CAISEAFEAFF.

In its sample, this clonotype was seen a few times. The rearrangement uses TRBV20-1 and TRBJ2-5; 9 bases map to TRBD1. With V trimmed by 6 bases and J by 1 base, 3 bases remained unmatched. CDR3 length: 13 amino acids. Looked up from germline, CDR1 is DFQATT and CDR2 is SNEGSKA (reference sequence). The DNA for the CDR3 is TGCAGTGCCAAGGGACAGGGCCAAGAGACCCAGTACTTC. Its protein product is CSAKGQGQETQYF.